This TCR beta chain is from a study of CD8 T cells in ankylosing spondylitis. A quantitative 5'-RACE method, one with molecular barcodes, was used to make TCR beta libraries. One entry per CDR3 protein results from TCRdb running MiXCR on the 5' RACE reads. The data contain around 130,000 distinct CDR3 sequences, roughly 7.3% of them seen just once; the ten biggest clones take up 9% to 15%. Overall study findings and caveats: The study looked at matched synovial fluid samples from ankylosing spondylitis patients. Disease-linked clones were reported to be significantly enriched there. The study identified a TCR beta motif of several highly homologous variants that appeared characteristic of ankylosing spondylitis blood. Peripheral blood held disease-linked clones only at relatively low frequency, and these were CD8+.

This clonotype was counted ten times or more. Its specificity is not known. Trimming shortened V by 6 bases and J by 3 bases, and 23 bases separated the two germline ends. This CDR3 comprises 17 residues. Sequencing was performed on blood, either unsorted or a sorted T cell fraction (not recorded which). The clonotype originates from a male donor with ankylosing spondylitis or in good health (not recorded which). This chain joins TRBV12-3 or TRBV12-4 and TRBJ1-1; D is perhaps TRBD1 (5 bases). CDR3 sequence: CASRVTLLSRGDTEAFF. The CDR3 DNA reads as TGTGCCAGCAGGGTGACCCTTCTCTCGAGGGGAGACACTGAAGCTTTCTTT.